This passage covers 4 T cell receptor beta chains from one sample sequenced in a study of chemoradiotherapy in HPV16-positive cancers (dated by TCRdb to 2022 to 2024). The library was prepared using the immunoSEQ multiplex PCR assay. TCRdb holds this immuneACCESS table with in-frame rearrangements only. Some clones are missing; in checked studies, unresolved V genes explain under half, and the rest has no known cause. This sample lists more than 15,000 clones; 60% to 80% were detected once. Of the sample, over 9.5% is held by the ten largest clones. The sample was collected from a patient who underwent chemoradiotherapy. All receptors come from a human donor with HPV-associated anogenital cancer.

The V gene is TRBV4-2, the J gene TRBJ1-3; TRBD1 is a possible D gene (5 bases). CDR3 length: 14 amino acids. Deletions cut 4 bases from V and 2 bases from J, with 9 bases between. Per germline, CDR1 LGHNA and CDR2 YNFKEQ. CDR3: CASSRGGAGNTIYF. As DNA, the CDR3 is TGTGCCAGCAGCCGGGGGGGAGCTGGAAACACCATATATTTT.

The rearrangement links TRBV5-8 to TRBJ1-4; 8 bases match TRBD1. V lost 4 bases, J lost 6 bases, and 23 bases stayed unmatched. Germline V gives CDR1 SGHTS, CDR2 YDEGEE. The CDR3 is 20 amino acids. The CDR3 DNA reads TGTGCCAGCAGCCTGGAATTCACGGGACAGGTAGGTAAGAGGCATGAAAAACTGTTTTTT. Amino acids: CASSLEFTGQVGKRHEKLFF.

This clone was seen a handful of times. The chain carries TRBV4-2 and TRBJ2-1; D unclear. Germline V gene sequence: CDR1 LGHNA, CDR2 YNFKEQ. V gave up 0 bases and J gave up 0 bases, with 12 bases separating them. This CDR3 spans 17 amino acids. In DNA form, the CDR3 reads TGTGCCAGCAGCCAAGATCAAGGGTTGGGCTCCTACAATGAGCAGTTCTTC. It encodes CASSQDQGLGSYNEQFF.

The V and J genes are TRBV5-1 and TRBJ1-1; 8 positions agree with TRBD1. Germline-derived CDR1 and CDR2 are SGHRS and YFSETQ. The CDR3 loop spans 16 amino acids. V shed 4 bases, J shed 5 bases, and the junction held 13 bases outside the gene matches. CDR3 protein: CASSPNAADRVTEAFF. The CDR3 bases are TGCGCCAGCAGCCCCAATGCGGCGGACAGGGTGACTGAAGCTTTCTTT.